These 11 T cell receptor beta chains came from one sample sequenced in a study of T-cell memory formation after mild COVID-19. TCRdb reprocessed the 5' RACE reads via MiXCR and lists one record per CDR3 protein. The sample contains around 200,000 distinct CDR3 sequences, 9.5% of which appear only once. Sequencing was performed on PBMCs or a T cell subset sorted from them (not recorded which). These receptor sequences come from a man aged 18 to 30 who had mild COVID-19 (a few samples of this study predate the infection). Cell type and time point are not known.

This clonotype was counted a few times. The CDR3 nucleotides are TGTGCCAGCAGAGACCCTCAGGGGAGCTCCTATAATTCACCCCTCCACTTT. It yields the protein CASRDPQGSSYNSPLHF. V gene TRBV7-2 combines with J gene TRBJ1-6, with D perhaps TRBD1 (6 bases). The CDR3 is 17 residues long. Between the trimmed V and J ends, which lost 6 bases and 0 bases, there was a span of 15 bases. Germline V gives CDR1 SGHTA, CDR2 FQGNSA.

The sample holds a few counts of this clonotype. The chain recombines TRBV5-1 with TRBJ1-1, with D perhaps matching TRBD1 (6 bases). The CDR3 consists of 14 residues. V was trimmed by 4 bases and J by 7 bases, leaving 17 bases between them. The germline V gene has CDR1 SGHRS and CDR2 YFSETQ. The DNA for the CDR3 is TGCGCCAGCAGCGACTCCTCGGGGGCAGGTGAAGCTTTCTTT. Translated: CASSDSSGAGEAFF.

This clonotype was counted at least ten times. This chain joins TRBV4-3 and TRBJ2-7; D tentatively fits TRBD1 or TRBD2 (5 bases each). The CDR3 length is 16 residues. CDR1 is LGHNA, CDR2 YSLEER, per germline. The V gene lost 0 bases and the J gene lost 2 bases, with 14 bases spanning the gap. The DNA for the CDR3 is TGCGCCAGCAGCCAAGATAATGTGGGGGAACCCTACGAGCAGTACTTC. Translated: CASSQDNVGEPYEQYF.

The chain combines TRBV30 with TRBJ1-1; D perhaps matches TRBD1 (5 bases). The V and J ends lost 3 bases and 3 bases respectively, with 11 bases between them. This CDR3 is 13 amino acids long. From germline, CDR1 is GTSNPN and CDR2 SVGIG (reference sequence). The DNA of the CDR3 is TGTGCCTGGAGAATGGACACCTACACTGAAGCTTTCTTT. It yields the protein CAWRMDTYTEAFF.

This sequence joins TRBV5-1 and TRBJ1-4; unclear D gene. Trimming took off 4 bases at V and 4 bases at J, with 8 bases between the two ends. In germline, CDR1 is SGHRS, CDR2 YFSETQ. This CDR3 is built from 13 residues. The CDR3 DNA sequence: TGCGCCAGCAGCCGGGATTTTAATGAAAAACTGTTTTTT. Protein: CASSRDFNEKLFF.

This clonotype was observed a few times. The chain couples TRBV7-2 to TRBJ2-1; D ambiguous. V was pared by 4 bases and J by 15 bases, with 7 bases between. This CDR3 region has 9 residues. Germline CDR1 and CDR2: SGHTA and FQGNSA. The CDR3 sequence: CASSSDPFF. Here the CDR3 DNA reads TGTGCCAGCAGCTCAGACCCGTTCTTC.

This clonotype came up many times. This chain uses TRBV18 with TRBJ2-2; 8 bases line up with TRBD1. J was trimmed by 4 bases and V by 6 bases; bases with no gene match: 7. The CDR3 totals 15 residues. Germline V gene lookup returns CDR1 KGHSH and CDR2 LQKENI. The CDR3 here is CASSLRQGRTGELFF. CDR3 in DNA: TGTGCCAGCTCTCTACGACAGGGGCGCACCGGGGAGCTGTTTTTT.

This clonotype has just a few counts. The CDR3 DNA follows: TGCGCCAGCAGCCAAGTTGTCAATGAAAAACTGTTTTTT. Translating gives CASSQVVNEKLFF. The chain joins TRBV4-1 to TRBJ1-4; D is uncertain. Germline V lookup: CDR1 MGHRA, CDR2 YSYEKL. Trimming removed 1 base at V and 5 bases at J, with 5 bases between. CDR3 length: 13 amino acids.

This chain links TRBV7-9 with TRBJ2-1; 7 nucleotides agree with TRBD2. The V gene end was trimmed by 5 bases and the J gene end by 12 bases; junction bases not matched to a gene: 13. Germline CDR1 SEHNR, CDR2 FQNEAQ (reference sequence). The CDR3 has 14 residues. As DNA, the CDR3 is TGTGCCAGCAGCCCAAGGGGAGGGGTTGGGGCGCAGTTCTTC. Its protein product is CASSPRGGVGAQFF.

The chain links TRBV20-1 to TRBJ1-4; TRBD1 is a possible D gene (6 bases). Germline CDR1 reads DFQATT; CDR2 reads SNEGSKA (reference sequence). V was shortened by 3 bases and J by 3 bases, with 14 bases between the two germline ends. CDR3 length: 15 residues. CDR3 bases: TGCAGTGCTAGCAACCCAGGGGCGGCTAATGAAAAACTGTTTTTT. Amino acids: CSASNPGAANEKLFF.

CDR3 residues: CASSLWVAGGEQYV. The CDR3 DNA reads as TGTGCCAGCAGTTTATGGGTGGCGGGGGGCGAGCAGTACGTC. V usage is TRBV28 and J usage is TRBJ2-7; the match to TRBD2 covers 8 bases. J gave up 6 bases and V 0 bases, and 4 bases lay outside the gene matches. Per the germline V gene, CDR1 is MDHEN and CDR2 is SYDVKM. This CDR3 has 14 residues.